These 30 T cell receptor beta chains were all obtained from the same sample, sequenced in a study of cytomegalovirus exposure and HLA in healthy donors. With 60 Vbeta and 13 Jbeta primers, the PCR was carried out. Clones were sequenced by immunoSEQ multiplex PCR, and TCRdb holds only the in-frame ones, with some missing. This table has 100,000 to 150,000 clones, approximately 80% appearing once. The material sequenced was PBMCs. These receptors originate from a woman in her 40s in good health and CMV-seropositive.

The chain has TRBV2 and TRBJ1-5; D unresolved. The CDR3 is 14 amino acids. V shed 7 bases and J shed 5 bases, with 15 bases lying between them. The germline gives CDR1 SNHLY, CDR2 FYNNEI. The CDR3, as DNA: TGTGCCAGCAAAGCGGCAGGTCTTTATCAGCCCCAGCATTTT. Encoded protein: CASKAAGLYQPQHF.

The V call is TRBV5-1, the J call TRBJ2-1, with 8 bases identical to TRBD2. This CDR3 spans 16 amino acids. Looked up from germline, CDR1 is SGHRS and CDR2 is YFSETQ. The J segment lost 7 bases and the V segment lost 4 bases, leaving 13 bases of the junction unmatched. This CDR3 is CASSPSGGRYGNEQFF. CDR3 sequence (DNA): TGCGCCAGCAGCCCCTCGGGGGGGCGATATGGAAATGAGCAGTTCTTC.

The chain combines TRBV9 with TRBJ2-4; perhaps TRBD1 as D (6 bases). The CDR3 consists of 13 residues. V dropped 0 bases and J dropped 10 bases, with 11 bases sitting between them. Germline assignment: CDR1 SGDLS and CDR2 YYNGEE. The CDR3 region is CASSVGTASIQYF. CDR3 sequence (DNA): TGTGCCAGCAGCGTAGGGACAGCCAGTATTCAGTACTTC.

The chain combines TRBV30 with TRBJ2-1, with no clear D. The ends were cut back, 4 bases at V and 4 bases at J, with 8 bases in the middle. Germline-derived CDR1 and CDR2 are GTSNPN and SVGIG (reference sequence). The CDR3 has 12 residues. CDR3 in DNA: TGTGCCTGGACACGCGGATACAATGAGCAGTTCTTC. It codes for CAWTRGYNEQFF.

This sequence joins TRBV5-1 and TRBJ2-1, with TRBD1 matching 11 bases. The CDR3 extends over 15 amino acids. The junction had 5 bases not matched to a gene; V was cut back by 4 bases and J by 5 bases. The V gene's germline CDR1 is SGHRS and CDR2 YFSETQ. This CDR3 reads CASSAVGQGDNEQFF. CDR3 sequence (DNA): TGCGCCAGCAGCGCCGTGGGACAGGGGGACAATGAGCAGTTCTTC. Complete variable domain (other parts from reference TRBV5-1 and TRBJ2-1): KAGVTQTPRYLIKTRGQQVTLSCSPISGHRSVSWYQQTPGQGLQFLFEYFSETQRNKGNFPGRFSGRQFSNSRSEMNVSTLELGDSALYLCASSAVGQGDNEQFFGPGTRLTVL.

The gene calls are TRBV7-9 and TRBJ2-7; 8 bases match TRBD1. V trimming: 2 bases; J trimming: 6 bases; junction bases outside the gene matches: 6. This CDR3 comprises 14 residues. CDR1 and CDR2 (germline): SEHNR, FQNEAQ (reference sequence). The CDR3 sequence is CASSLRTGPLEQYF. CDR3 nucleotides: TGTGCCAGCAGCTTAAGGACAGGGCCCCTCGAGCAGTACTTC.

The chain carries TRBV19 and TRBJ1-1; no firm D call. Trimming shortened V by 1 base and J by 4 bases, and 13 bases separated the two germline ends. Germline V lookup: CDR1 LNHDA, CDR2 SQIVND (reference sequence). The length of the CDR3 is 15 residues. The CDR3 bases are TGTGCCAGTAGTATAGCTTCGGGGTCCGGCACTGAAGCTTTCTTT. It codes for CASSIASGSGTEAFF. Filled out from reference TRBV19 and TRBJ1-1, the complete variable domain reads DGGITQSPKYLFRKEGQNVTLSCEQNLNHDAMYWYRQDPGQGLRLIYYSQIVNDFQKGDIAEGYSVSREKKESFPLTVTSAQKNPTAFYLCASSIASGSGTEAFFGQGTRLTVV.

V and J are TRBV14 and TRBJ2-7; 7 bases align to TRBD2. CDR1 and CDR2 (germline): SGHDN, FVKESK. V was clipped by 6 bases and J by 3 bases; unmatched bases: 8. The CDR3 runs 14 residues. The DNA of the CDR3 is TGTGCCAGCAGTCCCCGGGAGGACCTCTACGAGCAGTACTTC. Residues: CASSPREDLYEQYF.

This rearrangement joins TRBV2 to TRBJ2-2; 8 bases are a match to TRBD1. Germline V CDR1 and CDR2: SNHLY, FYNNEI. The junction had 14 bases not matched to a gene; V was cut back by 6 bases and J by 5 bases. The CDR3 has 17 residues. The CDR3 nucleotides read TGTGCCAGCAGGGGGTTTTTGAGGACAGGGAGTACCGGGGAGCTGTTTTTT. Encoded protein: CASRGFLRTGSTGELFF.

The V call is TRBV18, the J call TRBJ1-3; TRBD1 agrees at 7 bases. Unmatched junction bases numbered 3, after V lost 6 bases and J lost 1 base. Looked up from germline, CDR1 is KGHSH and CDR2 is LQKENI. This CDR3 spans 14 amino acids. For the CDR3, the DNA is TGTGCCAGCTCTGCGACAGGGTCTGGAAACACCATATATTTT. Translating gives CASSATGSGNTIYF.

The J gene is TRBJ2-6, the V gene TRBV5-4; tentative D call: TRBD1 (6 bases). The CDR3 consists of 15 residues. The V gene lost 3 bases and the J gene lost 1 base, with 8 bases spanning the gap. Per germline, CDR1 SGHNT and CDR2 YYREEE (reference sequence). The CDR3 sequence: CASSSGQSGANVLTF. The CDR3 region has the DNA TGTGCCAGCAGCTCAGGACAGTCTGGGGCCAACGTCCTGACTTTC.

This clone was picked up a small number of times. This chain links TRBV4-1 with TRBJ2-3; TRBD2 is a possible D gene (7 bases). The germline V gene encodes CDR1 MGHRA and CDR2 YSYEKL. CDR3 length: 14 residues. Trimming removed 3 bases at V and 6 bases at J, with 13 bases between. Here the CDR3 DNA reads TGCGCCAGCAGCCATCCGAGGGGGGGGGATACGCAGTATTTT. This translates into CASSHPRGGDTQYF.

This clone was seen only once. The V and J genes are TRBV6-1 and TRBJ2-7; 7 positions agree with TRBD1. Unmatched junction bases numbered 10, after V lost 8 bases and J lost 0 bases. The CDR3 sequence is 15 residues long. Germline values: CDR1 MNHNS, CDR2 SASEGT. In DNA form, the CDR3 reads TGTGCCAGCCAAAAGGGGGCGCTAAGCTCCTACGAGCAGTACTTC. This translates into CASQKGALSSYEQYF.

The rearrangement uses TRBV6-1 and TRBJ1-4; perhaps TRBD1 as D (5 bases). V was cut by 4 bases and J by 8 bases, with 14 bases left in between. Germline assignment: CDR1 MNHNS and CDR2 SASEGT. The CDR3 covers 14 residues. CDR3 DNA: TGTGCCAGCAGTGGCGGGAGGGGAAGAGAAAAACTGTTTTTT. Its protein is CASSGGRGREKLFF.

V and J are TRBV2 and TRBJ2-3; D is possibly TRBD1 (5 bases). The V end was cut by 2 bases, the J end by 0 bases, with 12 bases between. This CDR3 contains 16 residues. Germline assignment: CDR1 SNHLY and CDR2 FYNNEI. The CDR3 coding sequence is TGTGCCAGCAGTGAAAGGGGCACGGCTAGCACAGATACGCAGTATTTT. Residues: CASSERGTASTDTQYF.

The rearrangement uses TRBV5-1 and TRBJ1-3; no reliable D call. Germline CDR1 and CDR2: SGHRS and YFSETQ. This CDR3 region has 15 residues. V shed 0 bases and J shed 0 bases, with 7 bases lying between them. CDR3 bases: TGCGCCAGCAGCTTGGAATTGAGCTCTGGAAACACCATATATTTT. Residues: CASSLELSSGNTIYF.

The chain is built from TRBV19 and TRBJ2-7; 7 bases match TRBD2. This CDR3 is 15 amino acids long. With 5 bases clipped from V and 1 base from J, the junction kept 8 bases outside the gene matches. The germline V gene encodes CDR1 LNHDA and CDR2 SQIVND (reference sequence). In DNA, the CDR3 is TGTGCCAGTAGTCTGAGCGGGGATCCATCCTACGAGCAGTACTTC. Residues: CASSLSGDPSYEQYF. Filled out from reference TRBV19 and TRBJ2-7, the complete variable domain reads DGGITQSPKYLFRKEGQNVTLSCEQNLNHDAMYWYRQDPGQGLRLIYYSQIVNDFQKGDIAEGYSVSREKKESFPLTVTSAQKNPTAFYLCASSLSGDPSYEQYFGPGTRLTVT.

The V gene is TRBV14, the J gene TRBJ2-2; D is possibly TRBD1 (6 bases). Germline V gene lookup returns CDR1 SGHDN and CDR2 FVKESK. V was shortened by 4 bases and J by 4 bases, with 7 bases between the two germline ends. The CDR3 covers 13 residues. The CDR3, as DNA: TGTGCCAGCAGCCCAGGGGTCACCGGGGAGCTGTTTTTT. Translating it yields CASSPGVTGELFF.

V and J are TRBV6-6 and TRBJ2-1; D is perhaps TRBD2 (5 bases). The CDR3 is made up of 13 amino acids. Germline loops: CDR1 MNHNY, CDR2 SVGAGI (reference sequence). V was cut by 7 bases and J by 7 bases, with 14 bases left in between. The CDR3 protein is CASTWTLGNEQFF. DNA for the CDR3: TGTGCCAGCACCTGGACTCTAGGGAATGAGCAGTTCTTC.

The genes are TRBV6-6 and TRBJ1-1; possible D gene TRBD1, 6 bases. V was pared by 2 bases and J by 0 bases, with 13 bases between. This CDR3 spans 16 amino acids. Germline loops: CDR1 MNHNY, CDR2 SVGAGI (reference sequence). CDR3 DNA: TGTGCCAGCAGTTACCCGATGGGGGCTTTGAACACTGAAGCTTTCTTT. Protein product: CASSYPMGALNTEAFF.

V is TRBV6-5 and J is TRBJ2-2, with 8 bases that match TRBD2. The CDR3 is made up of 16 amino acids. V was pared by 4 bases and J by 5 bases, with 9 bases of the junction left unmatched. The germline CDR1 and CDR2 sequences are MNHEY and SVGAGI. In nucleotides, the CDR3 is TGTGCCAGCAGTTCCTTAGCGGGGTCGGTGACCGGGGAGCTGTTTTTT. This translates into CASSSLAGSVTGELFF.

The rearrangement links TRBV5-1 to TRBJ2-5, with 7 bases that match TRBD1. J was trimmed by 4 bases and V by 2 bases; bases with no gene match: 2. Germline CDR1 is SGHRS and CDR2 is YFSETQ. This CDR3 is built from 13 residues. CDR3 coding DNA: TGCGCCAGCAGCTTCCCAGGGGGAGAGACCCAGTACTTC. Protein sequence: CASSFPGGETQYF.

The chain is built from TRBV7-6 and TRBJ1-4; TRBD1 matches at 7 bases. CDR3 length: 13 residues. The germline V gene encodes CDR1 SGHVS and CDR2 FNYEAQ. The ends lost 5 bases at V and 6 bases at J; junction bases unmatched: 3. This CDR3 is CASSLRGDEKLFF. The CDR3 DNA follows: TGTGCCAGCAGCCTCAGGGGGGATGAAAAACTGTTTTTT.

This chain links TRBV5-1 with TRBJ1-1; perhaps TRBD1 as D (6 bases). Germline lookup yields CDR1 SGHRS and CDR2 YFSETQ. The ends were cut back, 3 bases at V and 8 bases at J, with 17 bases in the middle. There are 14 residues in the CDR3. CDR3 residues: CASSSSAGASEAFF. The CDR3 DNA is TGCGCCAGCAGCTCGTCGGCGGGGGCATCAGAAGCTTTCTTT.

This chain connects TRBV5-4 to TRBJ1-6; 9 positions match TRBD1. The CDR3 consists of 15 residues. The trim removed 4 bases at V and 6 bases at J, leaving 5 bases unmatched. Germline V CDR1 and CDR2: SGHNT, YYREEE (reference sequence). The CDR3, as DNA: TGTGCCAGCAGCCCCGGGACAGGGCGTAATTCACCCCTCCACTTT. Translating gives CASSPGTGRNSPLHF.

This clone was detected only once. The rearrangement links TRBV2 to TRBJ2-1, with D unresolved. V shed 3 bases and J shed 3 bases, with 6 bases lying between them. The CDR3 loop spans 13 amino acids. Germline V gene sequence: CDR1 SNHLY, CDR2 FYNNEI. CDR3 in amino acids: CASSDLYYNEQFF. CDR3 DNA sequence: TGTGCCAGCAGTGATCTCTACTACAATGAGCAGTTCTTC.

This clone was seen a handful of times. The genes are TRBV27 and TRBJ2-7; 7 bases line up with TRBD1. Germline lookup yields CDR1 MNHEY and CDR2 SMNVEV (reference sequence). The CDR3 is 14 residues long. V lost 9 bases and J lost 0; bases outside the gene matches: 8. Here the CDR3 reads CASRTGAYSYEQYF. CDR3 nucleotides: TGTGCCAGTAGAACAGGGGCCTACTCCTACGAGCAGTACTTC.

The rearrangement joins TRBV18 to TRBJ1-1, with D perhaps TRBD1 (5 bases). The germline gives CDR1 KGHSH, CDR2 LQKENI. Trimming cost V 2 bases and J 3 bases, with 10 bases left between them. This CDR3 contains 14 residues. CDR3: CASSPNQGDTEAFF. As DNA, the CDR3 is TGTGCCAGCTCACCAAATCAGGGCGACACTGAAGCTTTCTTT. The whole variable domain, remainder taken from reference TRBV18 and TRBJ1-1, is NAGVMQNPRHLVRRRGQEARLRCSPMKGHSHVYWYRQLPEEGLKFMVYLQKENIIDESGMPKERFSAEFPKEGPSILRIQQVVRGDSAAYFCASSPNQGDTEAFFGQGTRLTVV.

This sequence joins TRBV4-2 and TRBJ2-3; D perhaps matches TRBD2 (6 bases). This CDR3 contains 16 residues. Per germline, CDR1 LGHNA and CDR2 YNFKEQ. Trimming removed 1 base at V and 2 bases at J, with 13 bases between. CDR3 loop: CASSQALGLHTDTQYF. The CDR3, as DNA: TGTGCCAGCAGCCAAGCCCTGGGACTCCACACAGATACGCAGTATTTT.

The J gene is TRBJ1-3, the V gene TRBV28; 7 bases fit TRBD1. The length of the CDR3 is 16 residues. The germline gives CDR1 MDHEN, CDR2 SYDVKM. V shed 3 bases and J 4 bases; nucleotides not matched to a gene: 9. CDR3 sequence (DNA): TGTGCCAGCAGTTTTCTCGACAGGGTCATGGGAAACACCATATATTTT. Its translation is CASSFLDRVMGNTIYF.